This TCR beta chain originates from a study of blood T cell repertoires in COVID-19. Recruits, aged roughly 18 to 90 years, lived in some 25 US areas. Germline loops: CDR1 PRHDT, CDR2 FYEKMQ (reference sequence). The V and J ends lost 5 bases and 8 bases respectively, with 10 bases between them. The length of the CDR3 is 12 residues. Repertoires were generated with immunoSEQ multiplex PCR, while TCRdb's copy carries only in-frame clones and drops some. Of 250,000 to 350,000 clones listed, nearly 90% are singletons. This receptor was obtained from a woman between 18 and 30 years old with acute COVID-19. Sequencing was carried out using PBMCs or T cells enriched from blood (not recorded which). This sequence joins TRBV13 and TRBJ2-1, with TRBD1 as a possible D gene (6 bases). DNA of the CDR3: TGTGCCAGCAGCCCAGAGGGGGATGAGCAGTTCTTC. Residues: CASSPEGDEQFF.